This T cell receptor beta chain was retrieved from a study of cytomegalovirus exposure and HLA in healthy donors. Donors were nominally healthy when sampled, though unrecorded immune exposures were likely. There are 14 residues in the CDR3. Germline V gene data show CDR1 as LGHNA and CDR2 as YNFKEQ. V was pared by 0 bases and J by 4 bases, with 9 bases between. This clone was seen just once. The PCR made use of 60 Vbeta and 13 Jbeta primers. In the authors' workflow: Roughly 80 million unique TCR beta chains, roughly 10 million shared, were counted in a later analysis. Assay: immunoSEQ multiplex PCR; the TCRdb copy retains only in-frame clones and omits some. V, J and clone size were drawn from that table, and D and trimming were deduced from the DNA. Counted here are around 180,000 clones, 80% occurring once; the ten biggest clones make up 0.95% to 1.4%.

This sequence was found in a woman aged 40-49 years in good health and CMV-seronegative. Source material: PBMCs. The chain combines TRBV4-2 with TRBJ1-2; D uncertain. CDR3 nucleotides: TGTGCCAGCAGCCAAGAAATCGAAGCCTATGGCTACACCTTC. Protein sequence: CASSQEIEAYGYTF.